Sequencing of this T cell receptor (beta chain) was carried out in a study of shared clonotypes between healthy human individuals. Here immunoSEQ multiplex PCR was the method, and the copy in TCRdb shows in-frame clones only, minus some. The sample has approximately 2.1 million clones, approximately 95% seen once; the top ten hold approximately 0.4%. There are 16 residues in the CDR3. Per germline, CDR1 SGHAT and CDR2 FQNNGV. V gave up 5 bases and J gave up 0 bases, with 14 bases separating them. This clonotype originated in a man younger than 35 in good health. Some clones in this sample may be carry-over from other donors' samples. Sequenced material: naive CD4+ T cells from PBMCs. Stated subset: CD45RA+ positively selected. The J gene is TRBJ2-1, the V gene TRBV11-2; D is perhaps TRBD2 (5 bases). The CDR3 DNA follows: TGTGCCAGCAGCCTTTTAGCGCAAAGCTCCTACAATGAGCAGTTCTTC. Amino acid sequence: CASSLLAQSSYNEQFF.